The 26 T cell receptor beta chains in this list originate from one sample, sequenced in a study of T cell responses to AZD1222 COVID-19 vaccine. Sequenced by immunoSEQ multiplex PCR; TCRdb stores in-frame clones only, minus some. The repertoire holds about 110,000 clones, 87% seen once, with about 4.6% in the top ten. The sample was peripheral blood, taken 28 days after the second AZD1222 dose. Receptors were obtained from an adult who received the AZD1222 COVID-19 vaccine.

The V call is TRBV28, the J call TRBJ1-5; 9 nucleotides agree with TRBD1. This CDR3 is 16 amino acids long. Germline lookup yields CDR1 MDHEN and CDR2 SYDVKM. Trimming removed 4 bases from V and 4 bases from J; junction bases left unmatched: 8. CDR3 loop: CASSSRFGTGNQPQHF. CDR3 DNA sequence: TGTGCCAGCAGTTCCCGATTTGGGACAGGGAATCAGCCCCAGCATTTT.

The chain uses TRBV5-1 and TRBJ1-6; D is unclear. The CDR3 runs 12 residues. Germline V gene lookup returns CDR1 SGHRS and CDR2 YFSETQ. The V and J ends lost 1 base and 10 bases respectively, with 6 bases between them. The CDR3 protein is CASSLLQSPLHF. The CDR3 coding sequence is TGCGCCAGCAGCTTGCTCCAGTCACCCCTCCACTTT.

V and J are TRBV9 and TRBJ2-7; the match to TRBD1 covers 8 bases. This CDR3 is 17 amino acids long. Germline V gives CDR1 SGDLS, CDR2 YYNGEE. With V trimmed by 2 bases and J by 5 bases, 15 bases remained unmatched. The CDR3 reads CASSVNPGETGVHEQYF. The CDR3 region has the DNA TGTGCCAGCAGCGTCAACCCGGGCGAGACAGGGGTCCACGAGCAGTACTTC.

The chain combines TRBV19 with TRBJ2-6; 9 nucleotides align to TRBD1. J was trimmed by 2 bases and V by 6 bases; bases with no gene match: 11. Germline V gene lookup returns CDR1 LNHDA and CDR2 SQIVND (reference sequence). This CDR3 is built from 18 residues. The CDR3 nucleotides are TGTGCCAGTAGGATTTCGGGGACAGGGTACGCTGGGGCCAACGTCCTGACTTTC. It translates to CASRISGTGYAGANVLTF.

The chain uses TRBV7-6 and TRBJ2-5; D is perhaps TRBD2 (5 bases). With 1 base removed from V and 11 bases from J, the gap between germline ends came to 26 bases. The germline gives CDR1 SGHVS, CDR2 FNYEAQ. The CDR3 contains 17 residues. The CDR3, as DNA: TGTGCCAGCAGCTTAGAGGCGGGTCCGGCAGAGAGGGCGATGCAGTACTTC. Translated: CASSLEAGPAERAMQYF.

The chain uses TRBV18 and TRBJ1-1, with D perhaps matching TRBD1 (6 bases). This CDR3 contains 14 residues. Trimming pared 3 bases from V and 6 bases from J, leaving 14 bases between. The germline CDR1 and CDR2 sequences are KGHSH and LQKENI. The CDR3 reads CASSPIPRGAEAFF. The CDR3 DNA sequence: TGTGCCAGCTCACCTATCCCCAGGGGAGCTGAAGCTTTCTTT.

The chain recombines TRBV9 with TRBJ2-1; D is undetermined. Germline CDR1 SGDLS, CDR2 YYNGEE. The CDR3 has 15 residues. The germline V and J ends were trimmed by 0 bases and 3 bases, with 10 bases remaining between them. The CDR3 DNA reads TGTGCCAGCAGCGTAGGATCGCGGATCTACAATGAGCAGTTCTTC. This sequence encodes CASSVGSRIYNEQFF.

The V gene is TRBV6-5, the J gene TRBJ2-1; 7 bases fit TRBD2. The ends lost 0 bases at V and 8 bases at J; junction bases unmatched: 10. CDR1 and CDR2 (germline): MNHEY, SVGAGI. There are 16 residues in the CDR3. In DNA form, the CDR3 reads TGTGCCAGCAGTTACTCCTCGAGGTCGGGGGGATATGAGCAGTTCTTC. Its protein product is CASSYSSRSGGYEQFF.

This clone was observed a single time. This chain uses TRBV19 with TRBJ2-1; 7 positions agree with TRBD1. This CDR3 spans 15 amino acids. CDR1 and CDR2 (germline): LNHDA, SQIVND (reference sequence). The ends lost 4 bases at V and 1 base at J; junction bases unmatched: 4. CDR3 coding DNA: TGTGCCAGTAGTAAGACAGGGCGGTCCTACAATGAGCAGTTCTTC. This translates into CASSKTGRSYNEQFF.

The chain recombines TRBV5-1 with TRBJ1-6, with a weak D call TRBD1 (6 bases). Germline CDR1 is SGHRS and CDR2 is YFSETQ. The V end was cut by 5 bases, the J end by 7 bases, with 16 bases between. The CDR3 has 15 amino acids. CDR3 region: CASRRGEGENSPLHF. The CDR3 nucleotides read TGCGCCAGCAGGAGGGGAGAGGGGGAAAATTCACCCCTCCACTTT. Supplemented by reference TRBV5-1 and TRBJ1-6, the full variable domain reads KAGVTQTPRYLIKTRGQQVTLSCSPISGHRSVSWYQQTPGQGLQFLFEYFSETQRNKGNFPGRFSGRQFSNSRSEMNVSTLELGDSALYLCASRRGEGENSPLHFGNGTRLTVT.

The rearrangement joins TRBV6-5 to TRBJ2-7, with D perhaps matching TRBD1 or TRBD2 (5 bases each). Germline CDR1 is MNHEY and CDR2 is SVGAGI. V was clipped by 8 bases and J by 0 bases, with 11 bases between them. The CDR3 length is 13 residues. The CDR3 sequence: CASCPGTSYEQYF. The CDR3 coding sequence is TGTGCCAGCTGCCCGGGGACCTCCTACGAGCAGTACTTC.

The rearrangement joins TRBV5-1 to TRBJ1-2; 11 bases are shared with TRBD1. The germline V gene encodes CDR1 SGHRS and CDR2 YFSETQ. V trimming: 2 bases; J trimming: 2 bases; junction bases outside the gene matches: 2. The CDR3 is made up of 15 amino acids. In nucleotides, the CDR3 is TGCGCCAGCAGCTTCGGACAGGGGGCGAACTATGGCTACACCTTC. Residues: CASSFGQGANYGYTF.

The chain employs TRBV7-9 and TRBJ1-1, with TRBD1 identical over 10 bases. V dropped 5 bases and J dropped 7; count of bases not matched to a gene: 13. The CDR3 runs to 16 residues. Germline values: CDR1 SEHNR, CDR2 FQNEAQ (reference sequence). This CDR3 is CASSVPKTGGLLEAFF. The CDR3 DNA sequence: TGTGCCAGCAGCGTACCCAAGACAGGGGGCCTCCTTGAAGCTTTCTTT.

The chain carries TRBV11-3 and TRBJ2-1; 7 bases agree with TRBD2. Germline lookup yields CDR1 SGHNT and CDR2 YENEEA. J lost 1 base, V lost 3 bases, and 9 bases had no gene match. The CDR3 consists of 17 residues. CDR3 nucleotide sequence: TGTGCCAGCAGCTTTGTCAGCGGGATCCCTTCCTACAATGAGCAGTTCTTC. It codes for CASSFVSGIPSYNEQFF.

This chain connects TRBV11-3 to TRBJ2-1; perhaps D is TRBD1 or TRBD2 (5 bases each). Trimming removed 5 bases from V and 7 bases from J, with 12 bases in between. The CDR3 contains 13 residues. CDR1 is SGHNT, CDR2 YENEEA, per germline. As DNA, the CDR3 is TGTGCCAGCAGCCCAGGGACGGCTAATGAGCAGTTCTTC. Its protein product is CASSPGTANEQFF.

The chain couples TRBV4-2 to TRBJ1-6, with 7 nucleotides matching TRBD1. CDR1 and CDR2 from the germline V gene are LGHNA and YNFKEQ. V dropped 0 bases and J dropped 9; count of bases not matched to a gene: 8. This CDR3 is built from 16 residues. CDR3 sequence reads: CASSQDRQGISSPLHF. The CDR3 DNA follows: TGTGCCAGCAGCCAAGATCGACAGGGAATTAGTTCACCCCTCCACTTT.

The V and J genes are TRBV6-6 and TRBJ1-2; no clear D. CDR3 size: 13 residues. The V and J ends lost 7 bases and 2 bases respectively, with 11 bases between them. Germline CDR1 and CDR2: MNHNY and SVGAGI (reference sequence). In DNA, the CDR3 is TGTGCCAGCACCTTTCGGGGAAACTATGGCTACACCTTC. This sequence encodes CASTFRGNYGYTF.

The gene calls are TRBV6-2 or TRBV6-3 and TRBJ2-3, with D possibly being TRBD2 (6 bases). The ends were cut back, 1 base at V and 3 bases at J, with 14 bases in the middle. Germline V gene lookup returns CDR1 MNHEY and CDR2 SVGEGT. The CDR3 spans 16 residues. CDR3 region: CASSYLMTGETDTQYF. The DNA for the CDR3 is TGTGCCAGCAGTTACTTAATGACGGGAGAGACAGATACGCAGTATTTT.

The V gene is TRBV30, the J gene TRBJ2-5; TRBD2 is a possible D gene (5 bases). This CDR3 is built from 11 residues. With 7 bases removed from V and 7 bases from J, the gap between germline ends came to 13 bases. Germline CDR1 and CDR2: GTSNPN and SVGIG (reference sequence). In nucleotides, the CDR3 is TGTGCCTCCGTGGTTCGGGGGACCCAGTACTTC. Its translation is CASVVRGTQYF.

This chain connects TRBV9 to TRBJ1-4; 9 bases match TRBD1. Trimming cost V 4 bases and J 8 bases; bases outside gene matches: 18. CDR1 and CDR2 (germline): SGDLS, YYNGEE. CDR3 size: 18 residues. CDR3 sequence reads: CASSQGRDRAGQWEKLFF. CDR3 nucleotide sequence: TGTGCCAGCAGCCAAGGCCGGGACAGGGCCGGTCAATGGGAAAAACTGTTTTTT.

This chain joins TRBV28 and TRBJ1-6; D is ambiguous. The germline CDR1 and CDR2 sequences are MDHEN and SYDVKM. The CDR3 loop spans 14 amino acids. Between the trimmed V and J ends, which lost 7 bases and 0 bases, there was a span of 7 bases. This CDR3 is CASKSSSYNSPLHF. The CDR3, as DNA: TGTGCCAGCAAGTCTAGCTCCTATAATTCACCCCTCCACTTT.

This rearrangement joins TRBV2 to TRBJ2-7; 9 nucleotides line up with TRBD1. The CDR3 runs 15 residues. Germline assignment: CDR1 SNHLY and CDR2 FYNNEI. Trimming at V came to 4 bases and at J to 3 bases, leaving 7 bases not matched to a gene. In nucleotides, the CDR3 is TGTGCCAGCAGTGCACAGGGGGCTCTCGGCTACGAGCAGTACTTC. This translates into CASSAQGALGYEQYF.

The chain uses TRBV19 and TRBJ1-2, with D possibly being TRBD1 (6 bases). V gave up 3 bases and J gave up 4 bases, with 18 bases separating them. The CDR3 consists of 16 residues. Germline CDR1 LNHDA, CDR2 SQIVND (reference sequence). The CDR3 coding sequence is TGTGCCAGTAGTATCCTACCTCCCGGACAGCTCTATGGCTACACCTTC. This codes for CASSILPPGQLYGYTF.

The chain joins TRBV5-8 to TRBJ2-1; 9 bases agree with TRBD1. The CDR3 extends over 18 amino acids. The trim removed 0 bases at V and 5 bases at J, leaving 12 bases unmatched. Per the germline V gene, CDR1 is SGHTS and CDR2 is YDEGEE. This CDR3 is CASSLVLSGQGANNEQFF. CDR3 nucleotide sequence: TGTGCCAGCAGCTTGGTACTTTCGGGACAGGGTGCTAACAATGAGCAGTTCTTC.

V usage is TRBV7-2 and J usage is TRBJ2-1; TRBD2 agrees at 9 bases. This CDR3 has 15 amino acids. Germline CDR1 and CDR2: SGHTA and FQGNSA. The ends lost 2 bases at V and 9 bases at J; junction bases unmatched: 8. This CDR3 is CASSLNSGSGGEQFF. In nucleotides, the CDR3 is TGTGCCAGCAGCTTAAATAGCGGGAGCGGCGGTGAGCAGTTCTTC.

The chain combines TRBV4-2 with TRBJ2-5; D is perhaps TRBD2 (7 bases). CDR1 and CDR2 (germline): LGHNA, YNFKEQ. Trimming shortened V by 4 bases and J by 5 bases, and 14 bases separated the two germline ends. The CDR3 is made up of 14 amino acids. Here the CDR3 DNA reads TGTGCCAGCAGCCCCACCGGGGGGCCGGAGACCCAGTACTTC. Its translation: CASSPTGGPETQYF.